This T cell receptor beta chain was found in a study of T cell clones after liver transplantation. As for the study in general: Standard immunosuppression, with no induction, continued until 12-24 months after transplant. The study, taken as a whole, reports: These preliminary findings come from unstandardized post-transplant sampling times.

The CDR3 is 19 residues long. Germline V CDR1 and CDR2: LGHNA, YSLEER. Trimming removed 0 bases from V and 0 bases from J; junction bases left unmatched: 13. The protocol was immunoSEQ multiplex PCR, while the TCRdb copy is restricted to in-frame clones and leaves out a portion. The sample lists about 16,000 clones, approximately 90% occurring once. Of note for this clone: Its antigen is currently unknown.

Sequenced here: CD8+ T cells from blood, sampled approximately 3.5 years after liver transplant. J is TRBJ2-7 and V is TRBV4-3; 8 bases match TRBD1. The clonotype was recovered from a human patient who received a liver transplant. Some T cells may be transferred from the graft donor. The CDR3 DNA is TGCGCCAGCAGCCAAGAGTTATCAGCCGGGACAGGTTTCTCCTACGAGCAGTACTTC. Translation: CASSQELSAGTGFSYEQYF.